This TCR beta chain was recorded in a study of T cells in Graves' hyperthyroidism and ophthalmopathy. Findings of the study overall: A 13 V-J model separated ophthalmopathy from stable hyperthyroidism. Among clonotypes expanded in thyroid above 0.001, most were also found in blood.

The investigators amplified TCR beta CDR3 regions from RNA transcripts. When the TCR CDR3 underwent first-round RT-PCR, the HTBI primer set was used. TCRdb reanalysed the multiplex PCR reads using MiXCR and keeps one entry per CDR3 protein. This table has roughly 300,000 distinct CDR3 sequences, approximately 15% appearing once. If no ophthalmopathy progression occurred within 18 months, Graves' hyperthyroidism was stable. Exclusion criteria comprised uncontrolled infection, other autoimmune disease, pregnancy or lactation. On this clonotype: Its antigen is as yet unknown. A single base separates this from a much larger clone, so it may be a read error.

The TCR was taken from a woman in her 30s with Graves' hyperthyroidism. Source material: blood.

In DNA form, the CDR3 reads TGCAGTGCTCGTACAGGGGGCGCGTTCAGAGATACGCAGTATTTT. It specifies CSARTGGAFRDTQYF. The chain recombines TRBV20-1 with TRBJ2-3; 9 nucleotides match TRBD1. This CDR3 comprises 15 residues. Trimming at V came to 5 bases and at J to 5 bases, leaving 11 bases not matched to a gene. CDR1 DFQATT and CDR2 SNEGSKA come from the germline V gene (reference sequence).